This T cell receptor (beta chain) is from a study of ipilimumab plus nivolumab after autologous stem cell transplantation. Study-level background: Typical patient got roughly 5 ipilimumab doses and seven to nine nivolumab doses (median). The DLBCL group included primary refractory and relapsed cases.

V was clipped by 4 bases and J by 0 bases; unmatched bases: 3. CDR3 length: 16 amino acids. Germline-derived CDR1 and CDR2 are LGHNA and YNFKEQ. Produced via immunoSEQ multiplex PCR; TCRdb's table is partial and in-frame only. The sample consists of some 24,000 clones, about 86% of them appearing once. Through week 26, nivolumab 3 mg/kg IV was given weeks 1, 4, 7, 10, then biweekly. The receptor's source is a male donor with diffuse large B-cell lymphoma. The chain employs TRBV4-2 and TRBJ2-1; TRBD2 agrees at 10 bases. Sequenced here: PBMCs, sampled in a trial of ipilimumab plus nivolumab as post-transplant consolidation. The CDR3 spells CASSPTSGRSYNEQFF. The CDR3 DNA is TGTGCCAGCAGCCCGACTAGCGGGCGCTCCTACAATGAGCAGTTCTTC.